Shown below are 13 T cell receptor beta chains from a single sample sequenced in a study of Ad26.COV2.S vaccination and SARS-CoV-2 variants. Clones were sequenced by immunoSEQ multiplex PCR, and TCRdb holds only the in-frame ones, with some missing. The sample records approximately 150,000 clones, 70% to 90% being singletons. The source was peripheral blood, collected after recovery from COVID-19. The source of these receptors is a human donor who had recovered from COVID-19.

The chain has TRBV7-2 and TRBJ1-6; no reliable D call. This CDR3 is 16 amino acids long. The germline CDR1 and CDR2 sequences are SGHTA and FQGNSA. V was trimmed by 1 base and J by 0 bases, leaving 7 bases between them. The CDR3 DNA sequence: TGTGCCAGCAGCTTAGACACGACCTCCTATAATTCACCCCTCCACTTT. This encodes CASSLDTTSYNSPLHF.

The chain joins TRBV7-2 to TRBJ1-5, with a tentative D call TRBD1 (5 bases). The germline V and J ends were trimmed by 4 bases and 2 bases, with 6 bases remaining between them. Germline CDR1 SGHTA, CDR2 FQGNSA. CDR3 length equals 13 residues. DNA for the CDR3: TGTGCCAGCAGCTCGACAGGCAATCAGCCCCAGCATTTT. Translated, it gives CASSSTGNQPQHF.

This clone was counted a single time. The J gene is TRBJ1-1, the V gene TRBV12-3 or TRBV12-4; TRBD1 matches 7 bases. The V segment lost 6 bases and the J segment 5 bases; nucleotides outside the gene matches: 6. This CDR3 has 13 amino acids. CDR3 in DNA: TGTGCCAGCAGGCTTCAGGGGGGAACTGAAGCTTTCTTT. The encoded protein is CASRLQGGTEAFF.

This chain connects TRBV19 to TRBJ2-1, with 9 bases lining up with TRBD2. V shed 2 bases and J 8 bases; nucleotides not matched to a gene: 4. CDR1 is LNHDA and CDR2 is SQIVND in the germline V gene (reference sequence). The CDR3 is 14 amino acids. CDR3 region: CASSIPAGGHEQFF. The CDR3 nucleotides read TGTGCCAGTAGTATACCAGCGGGGGGCCATGAGCAGTTCTTC.

This clone was seen repeatedly, ten times or more. The chain combines TRBV5-1 with TRBJ1-2; 9 bases fit TRBD1. With 4 bases clipped from V and 4 bases from J, the junction kept 8 bases outside the gene matches. Germline-derived CDR1 and CDR2 are SGHRS and YFSETQ. This CDR3 region has 15 residues. The CDR3, as DNA: TGCGCCAGCAGCCCGGGACAGGGAGGGTTCTATGGCTACACCTTC. It yields the protein CASSPGQGGFYGYTF.

The chain couples TRBV6-6 to TRBJ2-3, with no clear D. V lost 3 bases and J 5 bases, leaving 9 bases between the germline ends. CDR1 is MNHNY and CDR2 is SVGAGI in the germline V gene (reference sequence). The CDR3 is made up of 13 amino acids. The DNA of the CDR3 is TGTGCCAGCAGTTATTTGTTTATAGATACGCAGTATTTT. Translated, it gives CASSYLFIDTQYF.

The chain uses TRBV2 and TRBJ1-1, with no clear D. Per germline, CDR1 SNHLY and CDR2 FYNNEI. Trimming removed 3 bases at V and 4 bases at J, with 12 bases between. The CDR3 totals 14 residues. In nucleotides, the CDR3 is TGTGCCAGCAGTGATGAGACACTAGGCACTGAAGCTTTCTTT. This translates into CASSDETLGTEAFF.

This rearrangement joins TRBV6-5 to TRBJ1-1, with D possibly matching TRBD1 (6 bases). Germline V lookup: CDR1 MNHEY, CDR2 SVGAGI. V lost 7 bases, J lost 4 bases, and 13 bases lay in between. The CDR3 loop spans 13 amino acids. For the CDR3, the DNA is TGTGCCAGCATGAGGGTAGGGGGCACTGAAGCTTTCTTT. This sequence encodes CASMRVGGTEAFF.

V gene TRBV7-8 combines with J gene TRBJ1-1, with D perhaps matching TRBD1 (5 bases). The germline V gene encodes CDR1 SGHVS and CDR2 FQNEAQ. Deletions cut 0 bases from V and 5 bases from J, with 7 bases between. The CDR3 length is 13 residues. The CDR3 loop reads CASSLAGVTEAFF. The CDR3 DNA reads TGTGCCAGCAGCTTAGCAGGGGTGACTGAAGCTTTCTTT. The full variable domain, rest sourced from reference TRBV7-8 and TRBJ1-1, is GAGVSQSPRYKVAKRGQDVALRCDPISGHVSLFWYQQALGQGPEFLTYFQNEAQLDKSGLPSDRFFAERPEGSVSTLKIQRTQQEDSAVYLCASSLAGVTEAFFGQGTRLTVV.

The chain links TRBV2 to TRBJ1-2; D is ambiguous. Germline V gene lookup returns CDR1 SNHLY and CDR2 FYNNEI. Deletions cut 3 bases from V and 7 bases from J, with 15 bases between. The length of the CDR3 is 14 residues. The CDR3 spells CASSDEAGPVGYTF. The CDR3 bases are TGTGCCAGCAGTGATGAAGCAGGACCGGTTGGCTACACCTTC.

This chain joins TRBV7-8 and TRBJ2-4; 8 positions agree with TRBD2. CDR1 and CDR2 (germline): SGHVS, FQNEAQ. This CDR3 is 14 amino acids long. V trimming: 1 base; J trimming: 12 bases; junction bases outside the gene matches: 8. The DNA for the CDR3 is TGTGCCAGCAGCTTAGATCGGGGGGGCCCGAATCAGTACTTC. Protein sequence: CASSLDRGGPNQYF.

The rearrangement links TRBV18 to TRBJ1-5, with D uncertain. This CDR3 spans 15 amino acids. The germline V and J ends were trimmed by 5 bases and 7 bases, with 18 bases remaining between them. Germline V gene lookup returns CDR1 KGHSH and CDR2 LQKENI. The CDR3 loop reads CASSAIGGFAQPQHF. The CDR3 nucleotides are TGTGCCAGCTCAGCGATCGGAGGGTTCGCACAGCCCCAGCATTTT. Combining the CDR3 with reference TRBV18 and TRBJ1-5 gives the whole variable domain NAGVMQNPRHLVRRRGQEARLRCSPMKGHSHVYWYRQLPEEGLKFMVYLQKENIIDESGMPKERFSAEFPKEGPSILRIQQVVRGDSAAYFCASSAIGGFAQPQHFGDGTRLSIL.

This chain links TRBV19 with TRBJ1-6; 7 nucleotides line up with TRBD1. This CDR3 spans 12 amino acids. Germline CDR1 is LNHDA and CDR2 is SQIVND (reference sequence). The junction had 5 bases not matched to a gene; V was cut back by 10 bases and J by 8 bases. The CDR3 DNA follows: TGTGCCACCCGACAGGGTCATTCACCCCTCCACTTT. This codes for CATRQGHSPLHF.